Presented here are 11 T cell receptor beta chains from one specimen sequenced in a study of blood T cell repertoires in COVID-19. Sequencing used immunoSEQ multiplex PCR; TCRdb keeps in-frame clones, though not all of them. The table shows 280,000 or so clones, with roughly 89% occurring only once. Sample: PBMCs or T cells enriched from blood (not recorded which). The receptors derive from a woman younger than 35 with acute COVID-19.

The rearrangement joins TRBV4-1 to TRBJ2-7; 9 bases are shared with TRBD1. The CDR3 is 15 residues long. The junction had 7 bases not matched to a gene; V was cut back by 1 base and J by 6 bases. Per the germline V gene, CDR1 is MGHRA and CDR2 is YSYEKL. This chain's CDR3 is CASSQGDREAAEQYF. CDR3 DNA sequence: TGCGCCAGCAGCCAAGGGGACAGGGAGGCCGCCGAGCAGTACTTC.

This clone was seen a single time. The genes are TRBV11-2 and TRBJ2-7, with D possibly TRBD2 on 5 matching bases. Germline V CDR1 and CDR2: SGHAT, FQNNGV. CDR3 length equals 14 residues. V lost 3 bases to trimming and J lost 2 bases, with 11 bases between them. CDR3 DNA: TGTGCCAGCAGCTTCGACTATCCCCCCTACGAGCAGTACTTC. Translating gives CASSFDYPPYEQYF.

The rearrangement uses TRBV12-5 and TRBJ2-1, with 12 nucleotides matching TRBD2. CDR1 and CDR2 from the germline V gene are LGHNT and FRNRAP. The CDR3 has 18 amino acids. The V gene end was trimmed by 0 bases and the J gene end by 6 bases; junction bases not matched to a gene: 9. This CDR3 is CASGLVRDGTSGSNEQFF. As DNA, the CDR3 is TGTGCTAGTGGTTTGGTCAGAGACGGGACTAGCGGGTCCAATGAGCAGTTCTTC.

J is TRBJ2-1 and V is TRBV19, with no clear D. Germline CDR1 reads LNHDA; CDR2 reads SQIVND (reference sequence). The CDR3 loop spans 13 amino acids. The V end lost 1 base, the J end lost 8 bases, and 9 bases lay between the germline ends. This chain's CDR3 is CASSIGTRDEQFF. Here the CDR3 DNA reads TGTGCCAGTAGTATAGGAACGCGCGATGAGCAGTTCTTC.

This clone was seen a single time. This chain uses TRBV20-1 with TRBJ1-5; weak D call: TRBD1 (6 bases). Germline V gene sequence: CDR1 DFQATT, CDR2 SNEGSKA (reference sequence). The CDR3 has 13 amino acids. Deletions cut 3 bases from V and 5 bases from J, with 11 bases between. The CDR3 sequence: CSASGDTDQPQHF. The CDR3 bases are TGCAGTGCTAGTGGGGACACCGATCAGCCCCAGCATTTT.

The chain carries TRBV7-8 and TRBJ1-2; D gene uncertain. CDR1 is SGHVS and CDR2 is FQNEAQ in the germline V gene. The CDR3 is 13 residues long. Deletions cut 5 bases from V and 2 bases from J, with 9 bases between. The CDR3: CASSPRRNYGYTF. In DNA, the CDR3 is TGTGCCAGCAGCCCTAGGAGGAACTATGGCTACACCTTC. The full variable domain, its missing parts supplied by reference TRBV7-8 and TRBJ1-2, is GAGVSQSPRYKVAKRGQDVALRCDPISGHVSLFWYQQALGQGPEFLTYFQNEAQLDKSGLPSDRFFAERPEGSVSTLKIQRTQQEDSAVYLCASSPRRNYGYTFGSGTRLTVV.

As concerns this clone: This same CDR3 is encoded by further DNA sequences in the sample. The chain employs TRBV18 and TRBJ1-5; D is ambiguous. This CDR3 contains 13 residues. V was cut by 3 bases and J by 0 bases, with 3 bases left in between. Per germline, CDR1 KGHSH and CDR2 LQKENI. The CDR3 DNA follows: TGTGCCAGCTCACCTAATAGCAATCAGCCCCAGCATTTT. It is translated as CASSPNSNQPQHF.

This clone appeared a single time. The genes are TRBV21-1 and TRBJ2-3; the table's D call TRBD2 went unverified against the DNA. TRBV21-1 has pseudogene status. CDR3 size: 16 residues. CDR3 protein: CASSKGSRICTDTQYF. In DNA form, the CDR3 reads TGTGCCAGCAGCAAAGGTTCGCGGATTTGCACAGATACGCAGTATTTT.

J is TRBJ2-7 and V is TRBV7-9, with 7 bases identical to TRBD2. Trimming removed 2 bases from V and 2 bases from J; junction bases left unmatched: 9. In germline, CDR1 is SEHNR, CDR2 FQNEAQ (reference sequence). The CDR3 sequence is 16 residues long. The CDR3 DNA is TGTGCCAGCAGCTTACTTGGACGGGAGGTTCCCTACGAGCAGTACTTC. Amino acids: CASSLLGREVPYEQYF.

This rearrangement joins TRBV28 to TRBJ1-5, with D hard to call. This CDR3 spans 13 amino acids. The ends were cut back, 6 bases at V and 2 bases at J, with 8 bases in the middle. CDR1 and CDR2 from the germline V gene are MDHEN and SYDVKM. The CDR3 reads CASRVGGNQPQHF. CDR3 coding DNA: TGTGCCAGCAGAGTCGGGGGCAATCAGCCCCAGCATTTT.

This clone was seen once. The V and J genes are TRBV3-1 (or the pseudogene TRBV3-2) and TRBJ1-5; TRBD1 matches at 8 bases. V dropped 4 bases and J dropped 5; count of bases not matched to a gene: 7. This CDR3 is built from 15 residues. Germline values: CDR1 LGHDT, CDR2 YNNKEL (reference sequence). The CDR3 coding sequence is TGTGCCAGCAGCCGTACAGGGGGGGACCATCAGCCCCAGCATTTT. It yields the protein CASSRTGGDHQPQHF.